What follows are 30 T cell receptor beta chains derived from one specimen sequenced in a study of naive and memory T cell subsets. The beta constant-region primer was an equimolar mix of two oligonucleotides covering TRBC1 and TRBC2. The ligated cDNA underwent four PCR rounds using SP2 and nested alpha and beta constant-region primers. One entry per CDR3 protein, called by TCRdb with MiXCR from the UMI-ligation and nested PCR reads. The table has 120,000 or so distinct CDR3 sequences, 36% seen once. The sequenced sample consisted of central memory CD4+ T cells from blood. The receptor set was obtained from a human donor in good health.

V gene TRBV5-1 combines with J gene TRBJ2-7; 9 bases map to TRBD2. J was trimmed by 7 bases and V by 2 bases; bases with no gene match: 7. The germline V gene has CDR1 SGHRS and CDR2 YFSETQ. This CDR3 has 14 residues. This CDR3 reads CASSFLAGNWEQYF. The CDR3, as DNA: TGCGCCAGCAGCTTCCTAGCGGGAAATTGGGAGCAGTACTTC.

Here the CDR3 DNA reads TGTGCCAGCAAGGGACGGCAGAATTCACCCCTCCACTTT. It codes for CASKGRQNSPLHF. V usage is TRBV6-5 and J usage is TRBJ1-6; possibly TRBD1 for D (5 bases). Germline CDR1 and CDR2: MNHEY and SVGAGI. This CDR3 spans 13 amino acids. Deletions cut 7 bases from V and 7 bases from J, with 11 bases between.

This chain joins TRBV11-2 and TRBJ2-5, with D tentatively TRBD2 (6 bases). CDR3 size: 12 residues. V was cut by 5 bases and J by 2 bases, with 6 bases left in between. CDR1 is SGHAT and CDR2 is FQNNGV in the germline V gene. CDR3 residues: CASSREQETQYF. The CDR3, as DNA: TGTGCCAGCAGCCGGGAGCAAGAGACCCAGTACTTC. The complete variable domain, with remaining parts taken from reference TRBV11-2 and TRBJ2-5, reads EAGVAQSPRYKIIEKRQSVAFWCNPISGHATLYWYQQILGQGPKLLIQFQNNGVVDDSQLPKDRFSAERLKGVDSTLKIQPAKLEDSAVYLCASSREQETQYFGPGTRLLVL.

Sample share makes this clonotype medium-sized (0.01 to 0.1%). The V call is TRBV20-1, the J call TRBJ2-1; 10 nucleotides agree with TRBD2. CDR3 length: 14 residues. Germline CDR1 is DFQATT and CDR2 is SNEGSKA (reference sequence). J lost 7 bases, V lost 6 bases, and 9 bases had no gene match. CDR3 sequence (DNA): TGCAGTGCGGCTAGCGGGAGTCATTATAATGAGCAGTTCTTC. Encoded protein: CSAASGSHYNEQFF.

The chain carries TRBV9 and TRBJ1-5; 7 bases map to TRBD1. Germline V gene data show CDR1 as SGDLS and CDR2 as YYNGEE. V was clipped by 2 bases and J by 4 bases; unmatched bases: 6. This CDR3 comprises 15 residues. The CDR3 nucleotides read TGTGCCAGCAGCGTCGGGACAGCCGAAAATCAGCCCCAGCATTTT. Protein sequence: CASSVGTAENQPQHF.

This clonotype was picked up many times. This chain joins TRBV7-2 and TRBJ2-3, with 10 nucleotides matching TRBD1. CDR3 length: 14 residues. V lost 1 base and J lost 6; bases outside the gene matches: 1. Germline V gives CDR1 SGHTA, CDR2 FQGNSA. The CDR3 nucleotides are TGTGCCAGCAGCTTAGGGGGACAGGGGGATACGCAGTATTTT. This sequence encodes CASSLGGQGDTQYF.

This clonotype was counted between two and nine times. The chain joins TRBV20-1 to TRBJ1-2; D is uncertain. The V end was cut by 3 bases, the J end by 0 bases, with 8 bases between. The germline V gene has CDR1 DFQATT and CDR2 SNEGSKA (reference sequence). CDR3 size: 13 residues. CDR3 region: CSASLSANYGYTF. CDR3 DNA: TGCAGTGCTAGCCTCAGCGCTAACTATGGCTACACCTTC.

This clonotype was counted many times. The CDR3 loop is CASIAGMAVANTGELFF. CDR3 bases: TGTGCCAGTATTGCGGGGATGGCAGTTGCGAACACCGGGGAGCTGTTTTTT. The genes are TRBV19 and TRBJ2-2; D perhaps matches TRBD2 (6 bases). The V end lost 7 bases, the J end lost 0 bases, and 18 bases lay between the germline ends. The CDR3 sequence is 17 residues long. In germline, CDR1 is LNHDA, CDR2 SQIVND (reference sequence).

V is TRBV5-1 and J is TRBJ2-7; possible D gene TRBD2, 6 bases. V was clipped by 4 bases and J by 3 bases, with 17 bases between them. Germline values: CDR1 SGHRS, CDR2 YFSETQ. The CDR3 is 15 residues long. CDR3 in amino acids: CASSPSRQGGYEQYF. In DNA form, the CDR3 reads TGCGCCAGCAGCCCCTCCCGGCAGGGAGGCTACGAGCAGTACTTC.

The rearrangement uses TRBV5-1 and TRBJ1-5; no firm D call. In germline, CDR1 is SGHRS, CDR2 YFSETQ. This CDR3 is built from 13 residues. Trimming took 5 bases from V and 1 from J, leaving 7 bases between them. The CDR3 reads CASRRASNQPQHF. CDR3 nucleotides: TGCGCCAGCAGAAGGGCCAGCAATCAGCCCCAGCATTTT.

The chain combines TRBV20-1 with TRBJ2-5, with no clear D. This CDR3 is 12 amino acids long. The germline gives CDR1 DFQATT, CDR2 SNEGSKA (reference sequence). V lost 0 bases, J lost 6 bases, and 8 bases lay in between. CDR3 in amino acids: CSARDLAKTQYF. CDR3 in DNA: TGCAGTGCTAGAGACCTGGCGAAGACCCAGTACTTC.

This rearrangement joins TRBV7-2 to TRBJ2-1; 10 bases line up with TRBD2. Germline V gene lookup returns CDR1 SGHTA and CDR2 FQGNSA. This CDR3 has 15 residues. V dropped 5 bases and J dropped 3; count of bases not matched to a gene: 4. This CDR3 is CASSPGLAIYNEQFF. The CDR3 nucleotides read TGTGCCAGCAGCCCGGGACTAGCGATCTACAATGAGCAGTTCTTC.

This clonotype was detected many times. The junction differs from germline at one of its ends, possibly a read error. The DNA for the CDR3 is TGTGCCAGCTCACCGGGCGGGAGCTCCCACGAGCAGTACTTC. Residues: CASSPGGSSHEQYF. V is TRBV18 and J is TRBJ2-7; 7 positions agree with TRBD2. This CDR3 contains 14 residues. Germline values: CDR1 KGHSH, CDR2 LQKENI.

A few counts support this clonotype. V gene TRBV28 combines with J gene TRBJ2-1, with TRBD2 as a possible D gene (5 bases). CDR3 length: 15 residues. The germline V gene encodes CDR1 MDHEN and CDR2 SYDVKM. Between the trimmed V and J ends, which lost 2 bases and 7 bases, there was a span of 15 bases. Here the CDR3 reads CASSLDRVTGNEQFF. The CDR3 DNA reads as TGTGCCAGCAGTTTAGACCGGGTCACGGGGAATGAGCAGTTCTTC.

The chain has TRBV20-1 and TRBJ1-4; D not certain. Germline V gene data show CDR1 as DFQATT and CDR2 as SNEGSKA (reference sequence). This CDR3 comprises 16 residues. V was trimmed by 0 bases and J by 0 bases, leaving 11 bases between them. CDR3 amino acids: CSARDGRAATNEKLFF. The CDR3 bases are TGCAGTGCTAGAGATGGAAGGGCTGCAACTAATGAAAAACTGTTTTTT.

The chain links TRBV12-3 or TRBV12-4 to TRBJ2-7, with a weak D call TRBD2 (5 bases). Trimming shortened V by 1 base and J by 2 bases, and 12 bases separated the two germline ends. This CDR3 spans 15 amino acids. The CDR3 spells CASSLGSGPTYEQYF. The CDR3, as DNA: TGTGCCAGCAGTTTAGGAAGCGGACCTACCTACGAGCAGTACTTC.

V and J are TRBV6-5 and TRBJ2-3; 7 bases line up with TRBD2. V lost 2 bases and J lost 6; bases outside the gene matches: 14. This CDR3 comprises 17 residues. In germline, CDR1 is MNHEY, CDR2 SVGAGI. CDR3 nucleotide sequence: TGTGCCAGCAGTTACATCGGACTAGAGCACCGTATGGATACGCAGTATTTT. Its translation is CASSYIGLEHRMDTQYF.

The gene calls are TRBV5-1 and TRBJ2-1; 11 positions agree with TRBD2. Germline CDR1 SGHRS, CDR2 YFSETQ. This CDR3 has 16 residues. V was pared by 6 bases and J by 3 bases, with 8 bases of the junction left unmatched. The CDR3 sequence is CASNDAGTSGYNEQFF. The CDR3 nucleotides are TGCGCCAGCAACGATGCCGGGACTAGCGGCTACAATGAGCAGTTCTTC.

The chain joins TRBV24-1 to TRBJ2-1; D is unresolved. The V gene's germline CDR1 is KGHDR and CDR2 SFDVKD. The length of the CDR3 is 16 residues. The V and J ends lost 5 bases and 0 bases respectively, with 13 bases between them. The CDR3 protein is CATSAPTSSSYNEQFF. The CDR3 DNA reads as TGTGCCACCAGTGCCCCAACTTCTAGCTCCTACAATGAGCAGTTCTTC.

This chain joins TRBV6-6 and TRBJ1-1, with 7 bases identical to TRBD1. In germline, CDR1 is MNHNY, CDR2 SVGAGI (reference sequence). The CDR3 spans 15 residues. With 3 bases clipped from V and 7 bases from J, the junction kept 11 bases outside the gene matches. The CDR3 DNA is TGTGCCAGCAGTTATAAGGGACAGAGGGGCTATGAAGCTTTCTTT. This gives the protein CASSYKGQRGYEAFF.

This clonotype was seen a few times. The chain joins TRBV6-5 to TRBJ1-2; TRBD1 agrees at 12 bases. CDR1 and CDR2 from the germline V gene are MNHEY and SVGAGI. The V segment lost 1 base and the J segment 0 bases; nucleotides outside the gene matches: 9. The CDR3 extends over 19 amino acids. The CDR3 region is CASSYFRPGQGAPNYGYTF. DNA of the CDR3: TGTGCCAGCAGTTACTTTCGACCGGGACAGGGGGCACCTAACTATGGCTACACCTTC.

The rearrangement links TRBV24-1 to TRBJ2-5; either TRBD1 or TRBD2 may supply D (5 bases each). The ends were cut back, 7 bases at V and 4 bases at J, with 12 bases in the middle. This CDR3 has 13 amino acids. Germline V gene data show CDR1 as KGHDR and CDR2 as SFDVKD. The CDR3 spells CATSGLGGETQYF. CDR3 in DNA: TGTGCCACCAGCGGGCTTGGGGGAGAGACCCAGTACTTC.

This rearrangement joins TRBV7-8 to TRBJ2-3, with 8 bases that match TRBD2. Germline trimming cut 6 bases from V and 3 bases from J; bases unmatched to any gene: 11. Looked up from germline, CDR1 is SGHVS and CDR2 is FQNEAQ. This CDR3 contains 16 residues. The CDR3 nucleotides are TGTGCCAGCAGGACACCGGGACTAGAACAGACAGATACGCAGTATTTT. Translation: CASRTPGLEQTDTQYF.

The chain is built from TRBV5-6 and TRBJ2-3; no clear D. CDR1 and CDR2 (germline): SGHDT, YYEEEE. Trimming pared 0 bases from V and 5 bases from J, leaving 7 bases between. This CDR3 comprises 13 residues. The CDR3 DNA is TGTGCCAGCAGCTTGGAGTTCAGAGATACGCAGTATTTT. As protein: CASSLEFRDTQYF.

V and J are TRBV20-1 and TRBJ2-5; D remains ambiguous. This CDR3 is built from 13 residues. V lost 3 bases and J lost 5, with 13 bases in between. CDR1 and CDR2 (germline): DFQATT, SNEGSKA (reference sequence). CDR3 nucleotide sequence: TGCAGTGCTAGCCTTGCCGGGCCCGAGACCCAGTACTTC. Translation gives CSASLAGPETQYF.

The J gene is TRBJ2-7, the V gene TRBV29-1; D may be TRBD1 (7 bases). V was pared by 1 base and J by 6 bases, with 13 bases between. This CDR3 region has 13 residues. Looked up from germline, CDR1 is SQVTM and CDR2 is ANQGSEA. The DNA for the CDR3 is TGCAGCGTTGAAGTTTACAGGGGAGGCGAGCAGTACTTC. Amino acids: CSVEVYRGGEQYF.

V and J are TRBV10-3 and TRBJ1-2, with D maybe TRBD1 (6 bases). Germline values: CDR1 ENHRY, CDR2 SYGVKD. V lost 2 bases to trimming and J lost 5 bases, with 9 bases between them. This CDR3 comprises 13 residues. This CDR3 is CAISETGKYGYTF. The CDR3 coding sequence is TGTGCCATCAGTGAGACAGGGAAATATGGCTACACCTTC.

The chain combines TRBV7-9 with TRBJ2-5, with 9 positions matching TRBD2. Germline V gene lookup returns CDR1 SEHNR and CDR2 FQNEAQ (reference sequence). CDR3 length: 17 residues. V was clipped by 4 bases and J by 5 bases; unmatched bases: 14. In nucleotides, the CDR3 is TGTGCCAGCAGCTCTGGTAGTAGCGGGAGTTTCGCGGAGACCCAGTACTTC. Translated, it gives CASSSGSSGSFAETQYF.

The CDR3 DNA is TGCAGCGCCGAGCGGGGTGAGAACACTGAAGCTTTCTTT. This sequence encodes CSAERGENTEAFF. The chain employs TRBV29-1 and TRBJ1-1; D ambiguous. Germline V gene data show CDR1 as SQVTM and CDR2 as ANQGSEA. This CDR3 comprises 13 residues. The germline V and J ends were trimmed by 7 bases and 1 base, with 13 bases remaining between them. Together with reference TRBV29-1 and TRBJ1-1, the CDR3 gives the full variable domain: SAVISQKPSRDICQRGTSLTIQCQVDSQVTMMFWYRQQPGQSLTLIATANQGSEATYESGFVIDKFPISRPNLTFSTLTVSNMSPEDSSIYLCSAERGENTEAFFGQGTRLTVV.

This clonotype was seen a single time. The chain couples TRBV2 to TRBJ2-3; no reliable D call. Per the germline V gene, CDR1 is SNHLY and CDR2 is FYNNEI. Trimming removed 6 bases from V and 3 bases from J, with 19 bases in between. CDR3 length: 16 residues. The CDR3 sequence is CASRPTLGNPTDTQYF. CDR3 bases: TGTGCCAGCAGACCCACTCTGGGGAACCCAACAGATACGCAGTATTTT.